This T cell receptor (beta chain) came from a study of CD8 T cells in Susac syndrome. The authors reverse transcribed 0.5 to 1 ug RNA with random hexamers. TCR beta CDR3 was amplified by immunoSEQ multiplex PCR. This amplification extended across 54 Vbeta and 13 Jbeta segments. TCRdb passed the immunoSEQ multiplex PCR reads through MiXCR, listing each CDR3 protein once. The sample holds some 300,000 distinct CDR3 sequences, approximately 84% seen once. Peripheral blood CD8+ and CD4+ T cells were profiled by TCR beta sequencing. The CDR3 runs 16 residues. Germline lookup yields CDR1 SGHRS and CDR2 YFSETQ. Trimming removed 0 bases from V and 0 bases from J, with 11 bases in between.

This receptor was taken from a human donor with multiple sclerosis. Sequencing used CD8+ T cells from PBMCs. The rearrangement links TRBV5-1 to TRBJ2-3; no definite D call. The DNA for the CDR3 is TGCGCCAGCAGCTTGGGCTATAGACCTAGCACAGATACGCAGTATTTT. Residues: CASSLGYRPSTDTQYF. Filled out from reference TRBV5-1 and TRBJ2-3, the complete variable domain reads KAGVTQTPRYLIKTRGQQVTLSCSPISGHRSVSWYQQTPGQGLQFLFEYFSETQRNKGNFPGRFSGRQFSNSRSEMNVSTLELGDSALYLCASSLGYRPSTDTQYFGPGTRLTVL.